The TCR beta chain under discussion was sequenced for a study of T cells in Graves' hyperthyroidism and ophthalmopathy. Notes on the study in general: Separating ophthalmopathy from stable hyperthyroidism was achieved by a 13 V-J model.

Ten or more counts support this clonotype. The antigen is unknown. Germline-derived CDR1 and CDR2 are MNHNS and SASEGT. V was pared by 6 bases and J by 1 base, with 9 bases between. The CDR3 has 14 residues. Template material for amplifying TCR beta CDR3 regions consisted of RNA transcripts. In the first-round RT-PCR of the TCR CDR3, the HTBI primer set was used. MiXCR was run by TCRdb on the multiplex PCR reads, yielding one entry per CDR3 protein. Here the sample spans roughly 570,000 distinct CDR3 sequences, less than 20% being singletons. Hyperthyroidism in the patients, aged 18 to 65, was newly diagnosed and under 2 months in duration.

Sequenced material: blood. This chain joins TRBV6-1 and TRBJ2-2; D is undetermined. This TCR came from a woman aged 30 to 39 with Graves' hyperthyroidism. This CDR3 is CASRQPMNTGELFF. The CDR3 bases are TGTGCCAGCAGACAACCCATGAACACCGGGGAGCTGTTTTTT.